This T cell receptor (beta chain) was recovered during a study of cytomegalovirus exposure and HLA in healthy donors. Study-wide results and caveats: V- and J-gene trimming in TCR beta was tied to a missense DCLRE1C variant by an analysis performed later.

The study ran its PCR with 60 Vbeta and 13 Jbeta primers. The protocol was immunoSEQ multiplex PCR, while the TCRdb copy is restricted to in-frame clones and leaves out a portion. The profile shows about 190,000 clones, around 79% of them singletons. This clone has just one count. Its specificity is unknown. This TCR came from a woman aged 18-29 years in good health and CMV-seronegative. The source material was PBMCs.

CDR3 region: CASEGGNQPQHF. CDR3 nucleotide sequence: TGTGCCAGCGAGGGCGGGAATCAGCCCCAGCATTTT. The gene calls are TRBV28 and TRBJ1-5, with D uncertain. CDR1 and CDR2 from the germline V gene are MDHEN and SYDVKM. V lost 8 bases and J 4 bases, leaving 9 bases between the germline ends. The length of the CDR3 is 12 residues.